Shown below are 4 T cell receptor beta chains from a single sample sequenced in a study of cytomegalovirus exposure and HLA in healthy donors. The PCR had 60 Vbeta and 13 Jbeta primers. The data were produced by immunoSEQ multiplex PCR, yet TCRdb's version contains in-frame clones alone and is incomplete. The repertoire holds 310,000 or so clones, about 90% seen once, with approximately 2% in the top ten. Sequenced material: PBMCs. All receptors derive from a woman between 18 and 29 years old in good health and CMV-seronegative.

This CDR3 is CASSEQGATGELFF. CDR3 in DNA: TGTGCCAGCAGTGAACAGGGGGCTACCGGGGAGCTGTTTTTT. J is TRBJ2-2 and V is TRBV2; 8 bases are shared with TRBD1. Losses at the gene ends were 2 bases for V and 5 bases for J; bases not matched to a gene: 1. Germline lookup yields CDR1 SNHLY and CDR2 FYNNEI. This CDR3 comprises 14 residues.

This chain joins TRBV6-5 and TRBJ1-6; D gene uncertain. CDR3 length equals 14 residues. V lost 8 bases, J lost 0 bases, and 8 bases lay in between. CDR1 is MNHEY, CDR2 SVGAGI, per germline. The CDR3 sequence is CASGSSSYNSPLHF. The CDR3 coding sequence is TGTGCCAGCGGTTCCAGCTCCTATAATTCACCCCTCCACTTT.

This clone has only a few counts. This chain connects TRBV18 to TRBJ1-2; unclear D gene. The CDR3 totals 16 residues. The germline gives CDR1 KGHSH, CDR2 LQKENI. Trimming took off 3 bases at V and 0 bases at J, with 14 bases between the two ends. The CDR3 loop reads CASSPDPTPANYGYTF. The CDR3 nucleotides read TGTGCCAGCTCACCCGATCCGACACCAGCTAACTATGGCTACACCTTC.

The rearrangement uses TRBV15 and TRBJ1-1, with a possible D match to TRBD1 (5 bases). Trimming shortened V by 1 base and J by 0 bases, and 15 bases separated the two germline ends. Germline loops: CDR1 LNHNV, CDR2 YYDKDF (reference sequence). The length of the CDR3 is 17 residues. In DNA, the CDR3 is TGTGCCACCAGCAGAGCCTCTGGACACCATATGAACACTGAAGCTTTCTTT. Translating gives CATSRASGHHMNTEAFF.